Listed here are 10 T cell receptor beta chains from one sample, sequenced in a study of response to subunit inactivated influenza vaccine. In TCRdb, the RT-PCR reads were re-called with MiXCR into one record per CDR3 protein. The table lists some 600,000 distinct CDR3 sequences, 14% of them singletons, with 7.5% to 9% in the top ten. The sequences come from PBMCs from blood, collected 14 to 15 days before vaccination. The receptor set was obtained from a man aged 50-60 years who received an inactivated influenza vaccine.

This clonotype showed up just a few times. The V and J genes are TRBV10-3 and TRBJ1-5; D gene unclear. The CDR3 runs to 14 residues. Germline CDR1 reads ENHRY; CDR2 reads SYGVKD. V lost 6 bases and J lost 4, with 13 bases in between. The CDR3 DNA sequence: TGTGCCATCAGCATGGGCGAGACAAATCAGCCCCAGCATTTT. Its translation is CAISMGETNQPQHF.

This sequence joins TRBV6-2 or TRBV6-3 and TRBJ2-7; weak D call: TRBD2 (6 bases). The CDR3 sequence is 16 residues long. CDR1 is MNHEY, CDR2 SVGEGT, per germline. Between the trimmed V and J ends, which lost 2 bases and 0 bases, there was a span of 14 bases. CDR3 in amino acids: CASSYIWRGASYEQYF. Here the CDR3 DNA reads TGTGCCAGCAGTTACATTTGGCGGGGCGCCTCCTACGAGCAGTACTTC.

This clonotype was counted between two and nine times. The chain recombines TRBV6-5 with TRBJ2-1; 7 bases map to TRBD1. Trimming at V came to 2 bases and at J to 2 bases, leaving 3 bases not matched to a gene. Per germline, CDR1 MNHEY and CDR2 SVGAGI. The CDR3 is 15 amino acids. Written as DNA, the CDR3 is TGTGCCAGCAGTTACACGGGACAGCCCTACAATGAGCAGTTCTTC. It translates to CASSYTGQPYNEQFF.

The V call is TRBV5-5, the J call TRBJ2-2, with D perhaps matching TRBD1 or TRBD2 (5 bases each). Per germline, CDR1 SGHKS and CDR2 YYEKEE (reference sequence). The CDR3 sequence is 16 residues long. V lost 1 base and J lost 2, with 12 bases in between. CDR3 DNA sequence: TGTGCCAGCAGCTTGAACCGGGGCCCAAACACCGGGGAGCTGTTTTTT. It translates to CASSLNRGPNTGELFF.

This clonotype was seen repeatedly, ten times or more. V gene TRBV24-1 combines with J gene TRBJ2-1; 8 bases line up with TRBD1. The CDR3 loop spans 17 amino acids. The V segment lost 3 bases and the J segment 6 bases; nucleotides outside the gene matches: 12. The germline gives CDR1 KGHDR, CDR2 SFDVKD. CDR3 protein: CATSDQPPGTGVNEQFF. The CDR3 DNA reads as TGTGCCACCAGTGATCAACCCCCCGGGACAGGCGTCAATGAGCAGTTCTTC.

This chain links TRBV7-9 with TRBJ2-1; 9 bases align to TRBD1. Trimming cost V 2 bases and J 1 base; bases outside gene matches: 3. The CDR3 length is 16 residues. CDR1 SEHNR and CDR2 FQNEAQ come from the germline V gene (reference sequence). CDR3 bases: TGTGCCAGCAGCTTATGGGGACAGGGATCCTACAATGAGCAGTTCTTC. Translated, it gives CASSLWGQGSYNEQFF.

The sample holds a few counts of this clonotype. The chain links TRBV6-2 or TRBV6-3 to TRBJ2-3; 7 bases map to TRBD1. The CDR3 is 15 amino acids. J lost 6 bases, V lost 1 base, and 7 bases had no gene match. CDR1 MNHEY and CDR2 SVGEGT come from the germline V gene. The CDR3: CASSYYRQGSDTQYF. The CDR3 DNA reads TGTGCCAGCAGTTACTACCGACAGGGATCGGATACGCAGTATTTT.

The chain links TRBV20-1 to TRBJ1-1; D is undetermined. The CDR3 extends over 15 amino acids. V was clipped by 0 bases and J by 3 bases, with 14 bases between them. Per germline, CDR1 DFQATT and CDR2 SNEGSKA (reference sequence). The chain's CDR3 is CSARDVTREDTEAFF. The CDR3 DNA is TGCAGTGCTAGAGATGTTACCCGCGAGGACACTGAAGCTTTCTTT.

The chain employs TRBV20-1 and TRBJ2-5; D is uncertain. CDR1 and CDR2 from the germline V gene are DFQATT and SNEGSKA (reference sequence). The CDR3 has 13 residues. V shed 3 bases and J shed 5 bases, with 13 bases lying between them. This CDR3 is CSARATGRETQYF. DNA for the CDR3: TGCAGTGCTAGGGCCACCGGGCGGGAGACCCAGTACTTC.

The genes are TRBV12-3 or TRBV12-4 and TRBJ1-3; no clear D. V shed 1 base and J shed 0 bases, with 7 bases lying between them. The CDR3 runs to 15 residues. In nucleotides, the CDR3 is TGTGCCAGCAGTTTAGGGGTTCTCTCTGGAAACACCATATATTTT. Translated, it gives CASSLGVLSGNTIYF.